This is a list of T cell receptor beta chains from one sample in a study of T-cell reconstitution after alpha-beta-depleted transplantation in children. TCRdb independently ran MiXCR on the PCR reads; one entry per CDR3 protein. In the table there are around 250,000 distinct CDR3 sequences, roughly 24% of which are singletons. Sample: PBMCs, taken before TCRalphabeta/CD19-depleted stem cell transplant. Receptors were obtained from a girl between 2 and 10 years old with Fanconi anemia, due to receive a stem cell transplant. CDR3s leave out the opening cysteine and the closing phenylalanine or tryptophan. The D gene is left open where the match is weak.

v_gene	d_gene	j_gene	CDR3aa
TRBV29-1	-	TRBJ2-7	SVVAGGDYEQY
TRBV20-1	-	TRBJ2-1	SARGRGQGVYNEQF
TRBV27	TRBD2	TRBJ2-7	ASSLFPGRVAGARNEQY
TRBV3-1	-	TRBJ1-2	ASSVRDTHGGYT
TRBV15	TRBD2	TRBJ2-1	ATSRDLGLAAYNEQF
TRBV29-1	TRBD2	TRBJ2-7	SVGRSSGRNYEQY
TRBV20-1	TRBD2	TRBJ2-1	SARELQGGGQKF
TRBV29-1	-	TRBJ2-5	SVALGGLGAGETQY
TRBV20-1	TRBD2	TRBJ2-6	SASWEGGQSSGANVLT
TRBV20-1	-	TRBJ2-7	SAAGAISYEQY
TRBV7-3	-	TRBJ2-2	ASSLMDLTGELF
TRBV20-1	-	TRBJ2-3	SARVPIENTQY
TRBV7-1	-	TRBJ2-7	ASSSPGQNEQY
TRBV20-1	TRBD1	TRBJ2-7	SATTGGTGVYEQY
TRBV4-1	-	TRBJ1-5	ASSQDRYQPQH
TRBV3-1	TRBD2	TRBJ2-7	ASSQEGTSDYEQY
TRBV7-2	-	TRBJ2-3	ASSFSRPTAGHSGTDTQY
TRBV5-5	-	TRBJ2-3	ASSPMTDTQY
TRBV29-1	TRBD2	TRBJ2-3	SAVQAVSGITDTQY
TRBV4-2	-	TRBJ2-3	ASSQVGGGLTDTQY
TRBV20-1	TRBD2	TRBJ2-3	SALMLAGVYTQY
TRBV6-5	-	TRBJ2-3	ASSFGPGSLTQY
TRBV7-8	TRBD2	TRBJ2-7	ASSLVGLAPYEQY
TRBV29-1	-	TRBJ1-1	SVVLTGAAAF
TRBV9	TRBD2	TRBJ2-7	ASSVDTGGEGEQY
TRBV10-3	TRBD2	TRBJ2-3	AIRMGLAYSTDTQY
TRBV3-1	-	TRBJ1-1	ASSQQGGDTEAF
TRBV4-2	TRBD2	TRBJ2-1	ASSQVGSGGDGAYNEQF
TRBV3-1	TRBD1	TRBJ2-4	ASSQAGQGNAKNIQY
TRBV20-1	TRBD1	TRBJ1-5	SATGQFNQPQH
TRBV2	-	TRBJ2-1	ASSPEYFVNNEQF
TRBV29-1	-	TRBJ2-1	SVVGLSYNEQF
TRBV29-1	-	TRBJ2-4	SVEELLGDIQY
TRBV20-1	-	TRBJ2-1	SARDPETNTYNEQF
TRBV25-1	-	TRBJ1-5	ASSQTGDQPQH
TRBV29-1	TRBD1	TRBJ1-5	SVEDGGDRPQH
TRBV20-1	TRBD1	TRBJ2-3	SVSSGGLTDTQY
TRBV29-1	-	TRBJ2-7	SGKDGPYEQY
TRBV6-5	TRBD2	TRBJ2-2	ASSYSGTSGNTGELF
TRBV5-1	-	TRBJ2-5	ASSLNGGVETQY
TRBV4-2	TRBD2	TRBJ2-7	ASSQGGGQLYEQY
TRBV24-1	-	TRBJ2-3	ATSDRTMGFADTQY